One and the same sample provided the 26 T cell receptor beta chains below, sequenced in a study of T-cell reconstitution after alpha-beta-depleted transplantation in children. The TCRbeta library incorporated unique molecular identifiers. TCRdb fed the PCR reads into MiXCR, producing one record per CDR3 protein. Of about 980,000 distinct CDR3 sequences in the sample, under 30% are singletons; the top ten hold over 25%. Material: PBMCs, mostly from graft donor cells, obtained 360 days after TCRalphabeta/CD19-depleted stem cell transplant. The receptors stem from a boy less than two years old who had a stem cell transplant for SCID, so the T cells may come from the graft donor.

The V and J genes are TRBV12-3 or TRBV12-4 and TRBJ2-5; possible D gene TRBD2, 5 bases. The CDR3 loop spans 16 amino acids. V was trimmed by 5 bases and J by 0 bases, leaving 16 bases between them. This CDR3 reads CASSRGDNLYQETQYF. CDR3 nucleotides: TGTGCCAGCAGTCGGGGAGACAACCTGTACCAAGAGACCCAGTACTTC.

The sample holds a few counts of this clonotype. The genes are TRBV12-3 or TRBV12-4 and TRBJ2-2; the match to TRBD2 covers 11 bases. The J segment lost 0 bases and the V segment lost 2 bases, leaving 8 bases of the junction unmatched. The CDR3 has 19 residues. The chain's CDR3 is CASSLWASGGTANTGELFF. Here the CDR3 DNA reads TGTGCCAGCAGTTTATGGGCTAGCGGGGGGACCGCGAACACCGGGGAGCTGTTTTTT.

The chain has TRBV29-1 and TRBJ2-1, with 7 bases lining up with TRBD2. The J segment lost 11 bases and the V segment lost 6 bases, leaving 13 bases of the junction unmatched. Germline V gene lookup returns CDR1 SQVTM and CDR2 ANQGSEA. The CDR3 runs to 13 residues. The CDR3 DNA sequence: TGCAGCGTCTCAGCTCGGGGGGATTATAAGCAGTTCTTC. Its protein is CSVSARGDYKQFF.

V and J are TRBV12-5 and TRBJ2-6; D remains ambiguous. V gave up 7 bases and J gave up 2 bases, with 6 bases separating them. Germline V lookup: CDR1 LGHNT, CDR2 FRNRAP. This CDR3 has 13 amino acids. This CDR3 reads CASATTGANVLTF. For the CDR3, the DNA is TGTGCTAGTGCCACCACTGGGGCCAACGTCCTGACTTTC.

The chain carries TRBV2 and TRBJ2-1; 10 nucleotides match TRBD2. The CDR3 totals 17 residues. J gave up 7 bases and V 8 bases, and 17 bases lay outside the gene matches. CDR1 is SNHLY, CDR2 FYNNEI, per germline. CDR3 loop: CASSRVLVGLALNEQFF. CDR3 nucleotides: TGTGCCAGCTCAAGGGTACTGGTGGGACTAGCGTTAAATGAGCAGTTCTTC.

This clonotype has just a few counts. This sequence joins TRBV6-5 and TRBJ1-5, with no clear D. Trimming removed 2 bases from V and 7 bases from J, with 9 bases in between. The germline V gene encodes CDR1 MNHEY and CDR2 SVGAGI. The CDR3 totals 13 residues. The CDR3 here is CASSYRKTQPQHF. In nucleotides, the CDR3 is TGTGCCAGCAGTTACAGGAAGACCCAGCCCCAGCATTTT.

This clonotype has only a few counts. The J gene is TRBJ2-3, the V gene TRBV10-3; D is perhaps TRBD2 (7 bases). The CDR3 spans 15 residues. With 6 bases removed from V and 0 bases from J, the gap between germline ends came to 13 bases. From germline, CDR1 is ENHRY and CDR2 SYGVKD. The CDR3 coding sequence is TGTGCCATCAGGGGGGGGGCAACTAGCACAGATACGCAGTATTTT. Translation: CAIRGGATSTDTQYF.

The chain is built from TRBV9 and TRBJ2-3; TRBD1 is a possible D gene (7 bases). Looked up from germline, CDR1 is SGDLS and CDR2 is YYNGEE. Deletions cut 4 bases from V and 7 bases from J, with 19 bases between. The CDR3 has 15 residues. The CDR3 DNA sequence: TGTGCCAGCAGCCCTTCGGAGGGGGCTAAATATACGCAGTATTTT. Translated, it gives CASSPSEGAKYTQYF.

CDR3 in DNA: TGTGCCAGCAGCTTCCAGTACCAAGAGACCCAGTACTTC. It is translated as CASSFQYQETQYF. This chain uses TRBV7-2 with TRBJ2-5, with D uncertain. V was shortened by 3 bases and J by 0 bases, with 5 bases between the two germline ends. Germline CDR1 reads SGHTA; CDR2 reads FQGNSA. The CDR3 contains 13 residues. Drawing the rest from reference TRBV7-2 and TRBJ2-5, the complete variable domain is GAGVSQSPSNKVTEKGKDVELRCDPISGHTALYWYRQSLGQGLEFLIYFQGNSAPDKSGLPSDRFSAERTGGSVSTLTIQRTQQEDSAVYLCASSFQYQETQYFGPGTRLLVL.

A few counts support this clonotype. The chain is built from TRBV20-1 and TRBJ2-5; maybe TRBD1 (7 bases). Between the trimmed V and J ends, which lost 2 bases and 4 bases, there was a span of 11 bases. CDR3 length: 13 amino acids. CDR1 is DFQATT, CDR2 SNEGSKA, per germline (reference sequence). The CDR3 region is CSARQGGRETQYF. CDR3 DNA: TGCAGTGCTAGACAGGGGGGTCGAGAGACCCAGTACTTC.

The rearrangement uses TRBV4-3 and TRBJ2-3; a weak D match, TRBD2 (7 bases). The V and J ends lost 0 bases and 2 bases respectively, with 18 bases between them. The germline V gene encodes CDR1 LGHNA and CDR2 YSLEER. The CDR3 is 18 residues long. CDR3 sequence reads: CASSQDRGGGPSTDTQYF. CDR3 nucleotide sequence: TGCGCCAGCAGCCAAGATAGGGGGGGAGGCCCGTCCACAGATACGCAGTATTTT.

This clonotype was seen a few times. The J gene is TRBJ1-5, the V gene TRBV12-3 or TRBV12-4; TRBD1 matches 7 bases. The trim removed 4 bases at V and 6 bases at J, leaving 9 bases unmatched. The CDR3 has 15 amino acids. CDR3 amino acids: CASSSRQGSLQPQHF. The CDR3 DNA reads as TGTGCCAGCAGTTCCAGACAGGGATCACTTCAGCCCCAGCATTTT.

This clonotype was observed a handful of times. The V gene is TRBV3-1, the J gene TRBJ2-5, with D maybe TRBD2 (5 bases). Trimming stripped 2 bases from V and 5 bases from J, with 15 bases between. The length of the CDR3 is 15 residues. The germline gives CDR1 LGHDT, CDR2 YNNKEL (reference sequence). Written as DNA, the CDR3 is TGTGCCAGCAGCCAACCCCTCGTCGGCGGGGAGACCCAGTACTTC. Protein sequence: CASSQPLVGGETQYF.

The CDR3 protein is CASSQSSRGEKAFF. DNA of the CDR3: TGTGCCAGCAGCCAGAGTAGTAGGGGAGAGAAAGCTTTCTTT. J is TRBJ1-1 and V is TRBV3-1; possibly TRBD1 for D (5 bases). The CDR3 runs 14 residues. The V end was cut by 3 bases, the J end by 9 bases, with 17 bases between. Germline V CDR1 and CDR2: LGHDT, YNNKEL (reference sequence).

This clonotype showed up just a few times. CDR3: CASSNSPRDRVICGYTF. The CDR3 DNA reads TGTGCCAGCAGCAATAGCCCCCGAGACAGGGTAATCTGTGGCTACACCTTC. The V gene is TRBV7-6, the J gene TRBJ1-2, with TRBD1 identical over 7 bases. With 5 bases clipped from V and 7 bases from J, the junction kept 19 bases outside the gene matches. CDR3 size: 17 residues. CDR1 is SGHVS, CDR2 FNYEAQ, per germline.

The CDR3 sequence is CASSIITGSEQYF. Here the CDR3 DNA reads TGCGCCAGCAGCATAATAACAGGATCCGAGCAGTACTTC. V and J are TRBV5-1 and TRBJ2-7; TRBD1 is a possible D gene (5 bases). Germline values: CDR1 SGHRS, CDR2 YFSETQ. Deletions cut 4 bases from V and 6 bases from J, with 14 bases between. This CDR3 spans 13 amino acids.

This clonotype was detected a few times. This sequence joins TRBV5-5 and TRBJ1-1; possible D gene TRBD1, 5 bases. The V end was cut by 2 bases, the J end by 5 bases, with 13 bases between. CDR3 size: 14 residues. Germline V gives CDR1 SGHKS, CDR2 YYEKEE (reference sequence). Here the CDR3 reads CASSFGALETEAFF. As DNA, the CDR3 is TGTGCCAGCAGCTTTGGGGCATTGGAAACTGAAGCTTTCTTT.

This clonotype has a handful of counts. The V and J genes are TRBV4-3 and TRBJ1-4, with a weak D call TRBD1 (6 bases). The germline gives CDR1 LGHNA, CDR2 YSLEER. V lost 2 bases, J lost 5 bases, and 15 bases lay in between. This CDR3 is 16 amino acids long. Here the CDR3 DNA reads TGCGCCAGCAGCCAATTTAAACAGGGAGGGAATGAAAAACTGTTTTTT. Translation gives CASSQFKQGGNEKLFF.

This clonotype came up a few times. The CDR3 coding sequence is TGTGCCAGCAGTGCCATAGGGGCGACCTCTGGAAACACCATATATTTT. As protein: CASSAIGATSGNTIYF. The V gene is TRBV6-1, the J gene TRBJ1-3, with TRBD1 as a possible D gene (5 bases). The germline CDR1 and CDR2 sequences are MNHNS and SASEGT. The CDR3 length is 16 residues. Between the trimmed V and J ends, which lost 4 bases and 0 bases, there was a span of 13 bases.

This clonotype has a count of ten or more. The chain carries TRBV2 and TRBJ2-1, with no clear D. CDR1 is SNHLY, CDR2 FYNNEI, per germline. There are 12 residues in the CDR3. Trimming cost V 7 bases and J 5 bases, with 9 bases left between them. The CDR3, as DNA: TGTGCCAGCATCGGGCGAGACAATGAGCAGTTCTTC. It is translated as CASIGRDNEQFF. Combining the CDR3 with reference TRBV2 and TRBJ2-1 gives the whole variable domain EPEVTQTPSHQVTQMGQEVILRCVPISNHLYFYWYRQILGQKVEFLVSFYNNEISEKSEIFDDQFSVERPDGSNFTLKIRSTKLEDSAMYFCASIGRDNEQFFGPGTRLTVL.

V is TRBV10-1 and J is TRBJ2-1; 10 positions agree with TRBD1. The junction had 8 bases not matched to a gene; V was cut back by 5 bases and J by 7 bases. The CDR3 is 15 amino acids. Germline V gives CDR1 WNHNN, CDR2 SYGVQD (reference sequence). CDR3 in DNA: TGCGCCAGCAGTCTGAGTGGGACAGGGGAGAATGAGCAGTTCTTC. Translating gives CASSLSGTGENEQFF.

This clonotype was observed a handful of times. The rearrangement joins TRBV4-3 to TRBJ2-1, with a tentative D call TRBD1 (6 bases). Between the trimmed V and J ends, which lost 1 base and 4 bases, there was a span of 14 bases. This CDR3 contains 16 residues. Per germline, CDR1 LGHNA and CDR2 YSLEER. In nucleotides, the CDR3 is TGCGCCAGCAGCCAAGCGGGACACGGGGTGTACAATGAGCAGTTCTTC. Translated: CASSQAGHGVYNEQFF.

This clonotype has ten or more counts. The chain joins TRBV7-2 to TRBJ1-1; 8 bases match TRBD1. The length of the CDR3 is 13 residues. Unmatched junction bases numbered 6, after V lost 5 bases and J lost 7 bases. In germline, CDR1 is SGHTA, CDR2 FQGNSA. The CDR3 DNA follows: TGTGCCAGCAGCACCAGACAGGGGCATGAAGCTTTCTTT. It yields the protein CASSTRQGHEAFF.

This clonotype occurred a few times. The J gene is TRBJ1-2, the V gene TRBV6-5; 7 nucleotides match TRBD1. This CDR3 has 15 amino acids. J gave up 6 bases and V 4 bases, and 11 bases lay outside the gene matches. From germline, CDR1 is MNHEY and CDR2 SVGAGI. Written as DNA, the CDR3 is TGTGCCAGCAGTTCGGACAGGAGGACCTCTCATGGCTACACCTTC. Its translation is CASSSDRRTSHGYTF.

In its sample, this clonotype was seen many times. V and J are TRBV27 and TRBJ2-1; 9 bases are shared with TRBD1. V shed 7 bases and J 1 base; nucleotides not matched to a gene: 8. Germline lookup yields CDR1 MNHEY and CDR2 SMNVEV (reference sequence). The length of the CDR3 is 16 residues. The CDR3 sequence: CASKKTGGKSYNEQFF. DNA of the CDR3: TGTGCCAGCAAAAAGACAGGGGGAAAGTCCTACAATGAGCAGTTCTTC.

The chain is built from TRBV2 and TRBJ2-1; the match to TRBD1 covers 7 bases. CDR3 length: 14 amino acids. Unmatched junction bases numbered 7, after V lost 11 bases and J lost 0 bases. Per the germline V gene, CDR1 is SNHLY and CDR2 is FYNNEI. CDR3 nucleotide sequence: TGTGCCGTTAGGACAGGAGCCTCCTACAATGAGCAGTTCTTC. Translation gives CAVRTGASYNEQFF. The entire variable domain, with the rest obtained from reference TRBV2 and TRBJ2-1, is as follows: EPEVTQTPSHQVTQMGQEVILRCVPISNHLYFYWYRQILGQKVEFLVSFYNNEISEKSEIFDDQFSVERPDGSNFTLKIRSTKLEDSAMYFCAVRTGASYNEQFFGPGTRLTVL.